What follows are 30 T cell receptor beta chains derived from one specimen sequenced in a study of cytomegalovirus exposure and HLA in healthy donors. The PCR ran on 60 Vbeta and 13 Jbeta primers. Only in-frame clones appear in the TCRdb table, and some are missing; sequencing was by immunoSEQ multiplex PCR. Of roughly 200,000 clones in the sample, around 78% are singletons; the top ten hold approximately 2.1%. Sequenced input: PBMCs. The receptors shown here come from a man between 25 and 39 years old in good health and CMV-seronegative.

The rearrangement links TRBV7-2 to TRBJ1-2; D might be TRBD1 (6 bases). V was shortened by 2 bases and J by 7 bases, with 11 bases between the two germline ends. The CDR3 sequence is 13 residues long. Germline loops: CDR1 SGHTA, CDR2 FQGNSA. CDR3 in amino acids: CASSLPGGGGYTF. CDR3 coding DNA: TGTGCCAGCAGCTTACCGGGGGGCGGTGGCTACACCTTC.

The sample holds a few counts of this clone. The gene calls are TRBV5-1 and TRBJ1-4; no definite D call. Germline V gene data show CDR1 as SGHRS and CDR2 as YFSETQ. Trimming shortened V by 4 bases and J by 7 bases, and 14 bases separated the two germline ends. The CDR3 runs to 14 residues. The DNA for the CDR3 is TGCGCCAGCAGCGGCGGGGAAATGGGTGAAAAACTGTTTTTT. It translates to CASSGGEMGEKLFF.

The chain has TRBV11-3 and TRBJ2-7; D perhaps matches TRBD1 (7 bases). There are 15 residues in the CDR3. Trimming stripped 5 bases from V and 5 bases from J, with 19 bases between. The germline V gene encodes CDR1 SGHNT and CDR2 YENEEA. The CDR3, as DNA: TGTGCCAGCAGCATTCGGAACAGGGGCGGGGACGAGCAGTACTTC. It specifies CASSIRNRGGDEQYF.

The chain recombines TRBV7-2 with TRBJ2-1; 8 nucleotides agree with TRBD2. The V and J ends lost 4 bases and 1 base, in that order; junction bases with no gene match: 9. Germline V lookup: CDR1 SGHTA, CDR2 FQGNSA. This CDR3 region has 17 residues. The CDR3 loop reads CASSSTTGGPSYNEQFF. In nucleotides, the CDR3 is TGTGCCAGCAGCTCTACGACGGGAGGGCCGTCCTACAATGAGCAGTTCTTC.

This chain uses TRBV19 with TRBJ2-7; 13 nucleotides match TRBD2. Trimming cost V 6 bases and J 3 bases; bases outside gene matches: 11. This CDR3 region has 17 residues. CDR1 is LNHDA, CDR2 SQIVND, per germline (reference sequence). The DNA for the CDR3 is TGTGCCAGTAGAAGGACTAGCGGGAGTGACGTCCACTACGAGCAGTACTTC. Translation gives CASRRTSGSDVHYEQYF.

This sequence joins TRBV7-9 and TRBJ2-7; TRBD1 matches 8 bases. V gave up 2 bases and J gave up 3 bases; unmatched junction bases: 9. The CDR3 is 16 amino acids. Germline lookup yields CDR1 SEHNR and CDR2 FQNEAQ (reference sequence). The CDR3 DNA follows: TGTGCCAGCAGCTTACCGGACAGGGTGGTTGACTACGAGCAGTACTTC. This encodes CASSLPDRVVDYEQYF.

The rearrangement joins TRBV5-4 to TRBJ1-5; no clear D. V dropped 1 base and J dropped 7 bases, with 9 bases sitting between them. The germline CDR1 and CDR2 sequences are SGHNT and YYREEE (reference sequence). This CDR3 comprises 13 residues. CDR3 coding DNA: TGTGCCAGCAGCTTGAACAGCGGGCAGCCCCAGCATTTT. Its protein is CASSLNSGQPQHF.

J is TRBJ1-1 and V is TRBV15; no reliable D call. The ends were cut back, 1 base at V and 2 bases at J, with 11 bases in the middle. CDR3 length equals 15 residues. Germline CDR1 reads LNHNV; CDR2 reads YYDKDF (reference sequence). The CDR3 region has the DNA TGTGCCACCAGCAGAGGGGCGCAGAGTAACACTGAAGCTTTCTTT. It is translated as CATSRGAQSNTEAFF.

This chain uses TRBV28 with TRBJ2-1, with 11 nucleotides matching TRBD2. In germline, CDR1 is MDHEN, CDR2 SYDVKM. The length of the CDR3 is 19 residues. The V and J ends lost 6 bases and 7 bases, in that order; junction bases with no gene match: 20. The CDR3 nucleotides are TGTGCCAGCAGGGCCGGGACAGGGATAACTAGCGGGAGCAGTAATGAGCAGTTCTTC. As protein: CASRAGTGITSGSSNEQFF.

J is TRBJ2-3 and V is TRBV2; no clear D gene. V was pared by 6 bases and J by 2 bases, with 6 bases between. This CDR3 has 12 amino acids. The germline V gene encodes CDR1 SNHLY and CDR2 FYNNEI. CDR3: CASRPYTDTQYF. Written as DNA, the CDR3 is TGTGCCAGCAGACCCTACACAGATACGCAGTATTTT.

In nucleotides, the CDR3 is TGCGCCAGCAGCCTGGCAAGGACAGGGAGTTTTGAAAAACTGTTTTTT. Protein: CASSLARTGSFEKLFF. The chain combines TRBV5-1 with TRBJ1-4, with 8 positions matching TRBD1. Trimming removed 4 bases from V and 7 bases from J; junction bases left unmatched: 12. The germline V gene has CDR1 SGHRS and CDR2 YFSETQ. This CDR3 is built from 16 residues. Complete variable domain (other parts from reference TRBV5-1 and TRBJ1-4): KAGVTQTPRYLIKTRGQQVTLSCSPISGHRSVSWYQQTPGQGLQFLFEYFSETQRNKGNFPGRFSGRQFSNSRSEMNVSTLELGDSALYLCASSLARTGSFEKLFFGSGTQLSVL.

The CDR3 DNA reads TGCGCCAGCAGCTTGACTTACATCGGGACAGCTAGCTCTGGGGCCAACGTCCTGACTTTC. It translates to CASSLTYIGTASSGANVLTF. This chain joins TRBV5-1 and TRBJ2-6; 7 nucleotides align to TRBD1. The V gene end was trimmed by 1 base and the J gene end by 0 bases; junction bases not matched to a gene: 13. The CDR3 extends over 20 amino acids. Germline V lookup: CDR1 SGHRS, CDR2 YFSETQ.

This clone came up a few times. The chain uses TRBV19 and TRBJ2-3; D unresolved. Deletions cut 3 bases from V and 8 bases from J, with 9 bases between. Looked up from germline, CDR1 is LNHDA and CDR2 is SQIVND (reference sequence). There are 12 residues in the CDR3. CDR3 DNA sequence: TGTGCCAGTAGTATTGAGGCCTCTACGCAGTATTTT. This codes for CASSIEASTQYF.

The chain has TRBV5-1 and TRBJ2-3, with 9 bases matching TRBD2. V lost 5 bases and J lost 5; bases outside the gene matches: 6. CDR1 and CDR2 from the germline V gene are SGHRS and YFSETQ. The CDR3 runs to 14 residues. The CDR3 sequence: CASRPSGIIDTQYF. For the CDR3, the DNA is TGCGCCAGCAGGCCTAGCGGGATAATAGATACGCAGTATTTT.

The V call is TRBV14, the J call TRBJ1-2; 7 bases are shared with TRBD1. Germline trimming cut 4 bases from V and 4 bases from J; bases unmatched to any gene: 9. The CDR3 runs to 15 residues. The germline gives CDR1 SGHDN, CDR2 FVKESK. CDR3 sequence (DNA): TGTGCCAGCAGCCCTCCGGGACAGCTTGGCTATGGCTACACCTTC. As protein: CASSPPGQLGYGYTF.

This clone showed up just a few times. The chain carries TRBV9 and TRBJ2-3, with 7 positions matching TRBD2. Germline values: CDR1 SGDLS, CDR2 YYNGEE. The ends lost 3 bases at V and 0 bases at J; junction bases unmatched: 4. The CDR3 consists of 15 residues. The CDR3 is CASSGAGSSTDTQYF. The CDR3 nucleotides are TGTGCCAGCAGCGGAGCGGGATCTAGCACAGATACGCAGTATTTT.

J is TRBJ2-7 and V is TRBV27; 8 bases agree with TRBD2. Germline V gene lookup returns CDR1 MNHEY and CDR2 SMNVEV (reference sequence). V was clipped by 2 bases and J by 5 bases; unmatched bases: 5. The CDR3 is 14 amino acids. CDR3 DNA: TGTGCCAGCAGTTTAGTGGATAGCGGGAACGAGCAGTACTTC. It yields the protein CASSLVDSGNEQYF.

The rearrangement uses TRBV4-1 and TRBJ2-3; the match to TRBD2 covers 16 bases. CDR3 length: 17 residues. Germline V gene data show CDR1 as MGHRA and CDR2 as YSYEKL. Trimming at V came to 3 bases and at J to 1 base, leaving 1 base not matched to a gene. CDR3 nucleotides: TGCGCCAGCAGCCAGGGACTAGCGGGGGGGGGCACAGATACGCAGTATTTT. This encodes CASSQGLAGGGTDTQYF.

This clone came up a few times. V gene TRBV27 combines with J gene TRBJ1-5; D call uncertain. Germline assignment: CDR1 MNHEY and CDR2 SMNVEV (reference sequence). This CDR3 has 14 amino acids. The V end lost 3 bases, the J end lost 0 bases, and 6 bases lay between the germline ends. CDR3: CASSLEISNQPQHF. The DNA for the CDR3 is TGTGCCAGCAGTTTGGAGATTAGCAATCAGCCCCAGCATTTT.

This clone was observed once. The chain couples TRBV19 to TRBJ2-1; tentative D call: TRBD2 (6 bases). The germline gives CDR1 LNHDA, CDR2 SQIVND (reference sequence). Trimming cost V 5 bases and J 12 bases, with 14 bases left between them. The CDR3 totals 12 residues. The chain's CDR3 is CASSFSGGRQFF. DNA for the CDR3: TGTGCCAGTAGTTTTTCCGGAGGGCGGCAGTTCTTC.

This clone was detected a few times. The genes are TRBV30 and TRBJ1-2, with a weak D call TRBD1 (5 bases). This CDR3 is 15 amino acids long. Per germline, CDR1 GTSNPN and CDR2 SVGIG (reference sequence). V lost 3 bases, J lost 0 bases, and 14 bases lay in between. CDR3 residues: CAWRPRQNSNYGYTF. The CDR3 bases are TGTGCCTGGAGGCCTAGACAGAACTCTAACTATGGCTACACCTTC.

The CDR3, as DNA: TGCAGCTTTAACAGGGGTGGTACTGAAGCTTTCTTT. This encodes CSFNRGGTEAFF. The chain is built from TRBV29-1 and TRBJ1-1; TRBD1 agrees at 7 bases. CDR1 and CDR2 from the germline V gene are SQVTM and ANQGSEA. CDR3 length: 12 residues. V trimming: 8 bases; J trimming: 5 bases; junction bases outside the gene matches: 8.

Note on this clone: Other DNA sequences in the sample encode the same CDR3. The chain carries TRBV4-1 and TRBJ1-2; D might be TRBD1 (5 bases). Trimming took off 1 base at V and 4 bases at J, with 10 bases between the two ends. The germline gives CDR1 MGHRA, CDR2 YSYEKL. The CDR3 sequence is 14 residues long. The CDR3 sequence: CASSQGTGPYGYTF. In DNA form, the CDR3 reads TGCGCCAGCAGCCAAGGCACAGGACCCTATGGCTACACCTTC.

This chain connects TRBV29-1 to TRBJ2-6, with D unclear. Between the trimmed V and J ends, which lost 1 base and 0 bases, there was a span of 7 bases. The CDR3 totals 15 residues. Germline V gene sequence: CDR1 SQVTM, CDR2 ANQGSEA. As DNA, the CDR3 is TGCAGCGTTGAAGTCAGGCACTCTGGGGCCAACGTCCTGACTTTC. Translating it yields CSVEVRHSGANVLTF.

The chain is built from TRBV30 and TRBJ2-3, with D maybe TRBD2 (6 bases). Trimming stripped 8 bases from V and 4 bases from J, with 10 bases between. This CDR3 region has 11 residues. Germline V gives CDR1 GTSNPN, CDR2 SVGIG (reference sequence). The DNA for the CDR3 is TGTGCCGGGGAGGATCCAGATACGCAGTATTTT. It specifies CAGEDPDTQYF.

This chain joins TRBV5-6 and TRBJ2-5; D is possibly TRBD2 (7 bases). The CDR3 covers 16 residues. CDR1 SGHDT and CDR2 YYEEEE come from the germline V gene. Trimming took off 0 bases at V and 4 bases at J, with 16 bases between the two ends. This chain's CDR3 is CASSLVGEGGIETQYF. CDR3 DNA: TGTGCCAGCAGCTTGGTTGGGGAGGGGGGAATAGAGACCCAGTACTTC.

V gene TRBV25-1 combines with J gene TRBJ1-6; 7 bases line up with TRBD1. Germline assignment: CDR1 MGHDK and CDR2 SYGVNS. The ends lost 10 bases at V and 5 bases at J; junction bases unmatched: 11. The CDR3 covers 15 residues. Here the CDR3 reads CATRPQGQNNSPLHF. CDR3 in DNA: TGTGCCACTCGCCCACAGGGACAGAATAATTCACCCCTCCACTTT.

This chain joins TRBV9 and TRBJ2-2; 11 bases are a match to TRBD1. Germline trimming cut 0 bases from V and 4 bases from J; bases unmatched to any gene: 11. The CDR3 has 19 residues. CDR1 and CDR2 from the germline V gene are SGDLS and YYNGEE. The CDR3: CASSVDRTGGAGFTGELFF. CDR3 DNA sequence: TGTGCCAGCAGCGTAGATAGGACAGGGGGCGCAGGTTTCACCGGGGAGCTGTTTTTT.

The V gene is TRBV7-2, the J gene TRBJ2-5, with 8 bases fitting TRBD2. The germline CDR1 and CDR2 sequences are SGHTA and FQGNSA. The junction had 7 bases not matched to a gene; V was cut back by 5 bases and J by 5 bases. This CDR3 region has 14 residues. CDR3 in amino acids: CASSPGGAAETQYF. The CDR3 nucleotides are TGTGCCAGCAGCCCGGGGGGGGCGGCTGAGACCCAGTACTTC.

The CDR3 sequence: CASSLVSANYGYTF. The CDR3 DNA reads TGTGCCAGCAGCTTAGTGAGTGCTAACTATGGCTACACCTTC. This chain uses TRBV7-9 with TRBJ1-2; D gene ambiguous. The CDR3 totals 14 residues. Germline assignment: CDR1 SEHNR and CDR2 FQNEAQ (reference sequence). The V and J ends lost 1 base and 0 bases respectively, with 6 bases between them.